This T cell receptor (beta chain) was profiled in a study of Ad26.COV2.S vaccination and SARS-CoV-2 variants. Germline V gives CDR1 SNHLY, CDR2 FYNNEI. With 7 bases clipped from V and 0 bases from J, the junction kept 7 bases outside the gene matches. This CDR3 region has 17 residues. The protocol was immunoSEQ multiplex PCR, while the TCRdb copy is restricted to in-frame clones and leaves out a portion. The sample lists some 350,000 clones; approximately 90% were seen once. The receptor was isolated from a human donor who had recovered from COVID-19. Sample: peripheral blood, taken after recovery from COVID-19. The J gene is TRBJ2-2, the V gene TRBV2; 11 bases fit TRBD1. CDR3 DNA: TGTGCCAGCACCCCTTGGGGACAGGGGGCGAACACCGGGGAGCTGTTTTTT. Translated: CASTPWGQGANTGELFF.